The 25 T cell receptor beta chains below come from one sample, sequenced in a study of shared clonotypes between healthy human individuals. Assay: immunoSEQ multiplex PCR; the TCRdb copy retains only in-frame clones and omits some. The table has about 1.5 million clones, 95% to 99% seen once. Sequencing used naive CD4+ T cells sorted from blood. Subset reported: CD45RA+ positively selected. The receptors were sampled from a man younger than 45 in good health.

This clone was counted once. V is TRBV15 and J is TRBJ2-3; D is uncertain. CDR1 and CDR2 from the germline V gene are LNHNV and YYDKDF (reference sequence). V lost 4 bases, J lost 6 bases, and 8 bases lay in between. This CDR3 comprises 12 residues. CDR3 coding DNA: TGTGCCACCAGCACCCTAGGGGATACGCAGTATTTT. Translated: CATSTLGDTQYF.

The rearrangement uses TRBV2 and TRBJ2-7; D unclear. This CDR3 has 13 residues. CDR1 is SNHLY and CDR2 is FYNNEI in the germline V gene. V lost 5 bases, J lost 2 bases, and 10 bases lay in between. The CDR3 sequence: CASSSSRTYEQYF. The CDR3 DNA sequence: TGTGCCAGCAGTTCCTCCCGGACCTACGAGCAGTACTTC.

This sequence joins TRBV9 and TRBJ2-1; D is possibly TRBD1 (5 bases). Per the germline V gene, CDR1 is SGDLS and CDR2 is YYNGEE. This CDR3 contains 15 residues. Trimming removed 3 bases from V and 6 bases from J, with 16 bases in between. The CDR3 region is CASSGSGWKGNEQFF. CDR3 DNA sequence: TGTGCCAGCAGCGGATCAGGGTGGAAAGGCAATGAGCAGTTCTTC.

On this clone itself: Other DNA sequences in this specimen translate into the identical CDR3. The chain links TRBV20-1 to TRBJ2-7; D unclear. CDR3 length: 11 amino acids. Germline CDR1 and CDR2: DFQATT and SNEGSKA (reference sequence). The V and J ends lost 3 bases and 6 bases respectively, with 9 bases between them. The CDR3 region is CSARIGSEQYF. CDR3 nucleotides: TGCAGTGCTAGGATCGGCTCCGAGCAGTACTTC.

The gene calls are TRBV19 and TRBJ2-6; the match to TRBD2 covers 8 bases. Germline assignment: CDR1 LNHDA and CDR2 SQIVND (reference sequence). Trimming at V came to 4 bases and at J to 0 bases, leaving 8 bases not matched to a gene. The CDR3 length is 18 residues. CDR3 loop: CASSKGPGRASGANVLTF. The CDR3 DNA reads TGTGCCAGTAGTAAGGGTCCCGGGAGGGCCTCTGGGGCCAACGTCCTGACTTTC.

The CDR3 here is CASSLTGLMGEQYF. The CDR3 DNA sequence: TGTGCCAGCAGCTTAACTGGTCTGATGGGCGAGCAGTACTTC. The V call is TRBV11-2, the J call TRBJ2-7, with D unclear. The CDR3 has 14 amino acids. Germline V gene lookup returns CDR1 SGHAT and CDR2 FQNNGV. V lost 2 bases, J lost 6 bases, and 14 bases lay in between.

This clone was seen once. The gene calls are TRBV28 and TRBJ2-7, with D perhaps matching TRBD1 (6 bases). Germline V gives CDR1 MDHEN, CDR2 SYDVKM. The CDR3 contains 14 residues. V lost 8 bases and J 3 bases, leaving 17 bases between the germline ends. Written as DNA, the CDR3 is TGTGCCAGCGGTACCGGGACAATCCTCTACGAGCAGTACTTC. The encoded protein is CASGTGTILYEQYF.

The chain joins TRBV7-9 to TRBJ1-1; TRBD1 might be the D (6 bases). This CDR3 contains 15 residues. Germline V gives CDR1 SEHNR, CDR2 FQNEAQ (reference sequence). V lost 6 bases and J 4 bases, leaving 18 bases between the germline ends. The CDR3 DNA sequence: TGTGCCAGCAGTCGTAACAGGGAGGGTGGCACTGAAGCTTTCTTT. Its translation is CASSRNREGGTEAFF. The full variable domain, with the rest looked up from reference TRBV7-9 and TRBJ1-1, is DTGVSQNPRHKITKRGQNVTFRCDPISEHNRLYWYRQTLGQGPEFLTYFQNEAQLEKSRLLSDRFSAERPKGSFSTLEIQRTEQGDSAMYLCASSRNREGGTEAFFGQGTRLTVV.

On this clone: Other nucleotide sequences in the sample specify the same CDR3. The J gene is TRBJ2-7, the V gene TRBV20-1; D is unclear. CDR1 DFQATT and CDR2 SNEGSKA come from the germline V gene (reference sequence). The V and J ends lost 6 bases and 3 bases respectively, with 3 bases between them. This CDR3 contains 9 residues. CDR3 bases: TGCAGTGCAAACTACGAGCAGTACTTC. As protein: CSANYEQYF.

This chain uses TRBV9 with TRBJ2-7; 8 bases agree with TRBD2. The CDR3 covers 16 residues. Germline-derived CDR1 and CDR2 are SGDLS and YYNGEE. Trimming at V came to 0 bases and at J to 2 bases, leaving 7 bases not matched to a gene. CDR3 protein: CASSVAAGVGTYEQYF. CDR3 sequence (DNA): TGTGCCAGCAGCGTAGCAGCGGGAGTAGGAACCTACGAGCAGTACTTC.

This clone was seen only once. CDR3 in DNA: TGTGCCAGCAGTTGGCGGTTCCACACAGATACGCAGTATTTT. Residues: CASSWRFHTDTQYF. The chain recombines TRBV27 with TRBJ2-3; D not certain. Germline V gene data show CDR1 as MNHEY and CDR2 as SMNVEV (reference sequence). This CDR3 has 14 residues. With 4 bases removed from V and 2 bases from J, the gap between germline ends came to 10 bases.

The J gene is TRBJ1-1, the V gene TRBV25-1, with D perhaps matching TRBD1 (5 bases). The V end lost 4 bases, the J end lost 3 bases, and 12 bases lay between the germline ends. The CDR3 is 14 amino acids. The V gene's germline CDR1 is MGHDK and CDR2 SYGVNS. The CDR3 protein is CASSVAGGYTEAFF. As DNA, the CDR3 is TGTGCCAGCAGTGTCGCTGGGGGGTACACTGAAGCTTTCTTT.

The genes are TRBV7-6 and TRBJ2-5, with D possibly being TRBD1 (5 bases). CDR1 is SGHVS, CDR2 FNYEAQ, per germline. Trimming stripped 8 bases from V and 5 bases from J, with 15 bases between. The CDR3 covers 13 residues. CDR3 nucleotides: TGTGCCAGCTTGTCTAGATCAGGGGAGACCCAGTACTTC. Its protein product is CASLSRSGETQYF.

This chain links TRBV28 with TRBJ2-7; 8 nucleotides match TRBD1. The CDR3 extends over 15 amino acids. Trimming cost V 1 base and J 3 bases; bases outside gene matches: 5. The V gene's germline CDR1 is MDHEN and CDR2 SYDVKM. Here the CDR3 reads CASSLSGTGGYEQYF. CDR3 bases: TGTGCCAGCAGTTTATCCGGGACAGGAGGCTACGAGCAGTACTTC.

The chain has TRBV7-2 and TRBJ2-7, with D maybe TRBD2 (6 bases). From germline, CDR1 is SGHTA and CDR2 FQGNSA. The CDR3 has 14 residues. V lost 5 bases and J lost 7, with 18 bases in between. The CDR3 loop is CASSPRGGDLEQYF. The DNA for the CDR3 is TGTGCCAGCAGCCCCCGAGGAGGGGACTTAGAGCAGTACTTC. The variable domain in full, with the rest retrieved from reference TRBV7-2 and TRBJ2-7, is GAGVSQSPSNKVTEKGKDVELRCDPISGHTALYWYRQSLGQGLEFLIYFQGNSAPDKSGLPSDRFSAERTGGSVSTLTIQRTQQEDSAVYLCASSPRGGDLEQYFGPGTRLTVT.

This chain connects TRBV29-1 to TRBJ2-2, with D possibly being TRBD1 (6 bases). Germline lookup yields CDR1 SQVTM and CDR2 ANQGSEA. Trimming left V 2 bases short and J 7 bases short, with 17 bases between. This CDR3 has 15 amino acids. The CDR3, as DNA: TGCAGCGTTGAAAAACCGGGACAAGGGTACGGGGAGCTGTTTTTT. Its protein is CSVEKPGQGYGELFF.

The V gene is TRBV25-1, the J gene TRBJ2-7, with 12 nucleotides matching TRBD2. The germline V gene encodes CDR1 MGHDK and CDR2 SYGVNS. The CDR3 is made up of 15 amino acids. The V gene end was trimmed by 4 bases and the J gene end by 2 bases; junction bases not matched to a gene: 3. The CDR3 loop is CASSGLAGVAYEQYF. The CDR3 region has the DNA TGTGCCAGCAGTGGACTAGCGGGAGTAGCCTACGAGCAGTACTTC.

This sequence joins TRBV5-4 and TRBJ2-1; TRBD2 might be the D (6 bases). Trimming removed 1 base at V and 0 bases at J, with 14 bases between. Germline CDR1 is SGHNT and CDR2 is YYREEE (reference sequence). CDR3 length: 17 amino acids. CDR3 region: CASSLLERRGSYNEQFF. Written as DNA, the CDR3 is TGTGCCAGCAGCTTGCTTGAGCGGAGGGGCTCCTACAATGAGCAGTTCTTC.

The chain couples TRBV28 to TRBJ1-1; D unclear. Germline assignment: CDR1 MDHEN and CDR2 SYDVKM. The CDR3 totals 12 residues. V was cut by 3 bases and J by 8 bases, with 10 bases left in between. CDR3 protein: CASSLRREEAFF. As DNA, the CDR3 is TGTGCCAGCAGTTTGCGCAGAGAGGAAGCTTTCTTT. Variable domain in full (rest from reference TRBV28 and TRBJ1-1): DVKVTQSSRYLVKRTGEKVFLECVQDMDHENMFWYRQDPGLGLRLIYFSYDVKMKEKGDIPEGYSVSREKKERFSLILESASTNQTSMYLCASSLRREEAFFGQGTRLTVV.

The chain links TRBV7-9 to TRBJ2-7; D unclear. The germline CDR1 and CDR2 sequences are SEHNR and FQNEAQ (reference sequence). Trimming stripped 3 bases from V and 5 bases from J, with 14 bases between. The CDR3 runs 14 residues. The CDR3 DNA follows: TGTGCCAGCAGCTTGGGTCTTGCGGACGACGAGCAGTACTTC. Its translation: CASSLGLADDEQYF.

The chain couples TRBV6-5 to TRBJ1-1, with 9 bases fitting TRBD1. The V and J ends lost 4 bases and 7 bases, in that order; junction bases with no gene match: 4. Germline values: CDR1 MNHEY, CDR2 SVGAGI. The CDR3 loop spans 13 amino acids. CDR3 protein: CASSLRQGGEAFF. The CDR3 nucleotides are TGTGCCAGCAGTTTGCGACAGGGGGGTGAAGCTTTCTTT.

This chain links TRBV7-2 with TRBJ2-7; TRBD2 matches at 7 bases. CDR1 SGHTA and CDR2 FQGNSA come from the germline V gene. The CDR3 extends over 14 amino acids. V was clipped by 0 bases and J by 3 bases; unmatched bases: 2. CDR3 region: CASSLAGGVYEQYF. CDR3 nucleotides: TGTGCCAGCAGCTTAGCGGGAGGGGTCTACGAGCAGTACTTC.

The chain uses TRBV7-9 and TRBJ2-1, with 13 nucleotides matching TRBD2. Germline values: CDR1 SEHNR, CDR2 FQNEAQ (reference sequence). V gave up 4 bases and J gave up 12 bases; unmatched junction bases: 15. The CDR3 runs 17 residues. CDR3 DNA sequence: TGTGCCAGCAGCTCGGGGCCTTCGACTAGCGGGAGGCGATTGCAGTTCTTC. Protein product: CASSSGPSTSGRRLQFF.

The chain combines TRBV5-1 with TRBJ2-7, with D unresolved. V was clipped by 0 bases and J by 7 bases, with 11 bases between them. The length of the CDR3 is 13 residues. Germline CDR1 reads SGHRS; CDR2 reads YFSETQ. CDR3 DNA sequence: TGCGCCAGCAGCTTGGACGTAGACCGAGAGCAGTACTTC. It encodes CASSLDVDREQYF.

This clone was seen just once. The chain uses TRBV28 and TRBJ2-2; 9 positions match TRBD1. Germline CDR1 and CDR2: MDHEN and SYDVKM. This CDR3 spans 15 amino acids. V was pared by 3 bases and J by 8 bases, with 7 bases of the junction left unmatched. The CDR3 protein is CASSLDRGFKGELFF. In DNA, the CDR3 is TGTGCCAGCAGTTTGGACAGGGGATTCAAAGGGGAGCTGTTTTTT. The full variable domain, rest sourced from reference TRBV28 and TRBJ2-2, is DVKVTQSSRYLVKRTGEKVFLECVQDMDHENMFWYRQDPGLGLRLIYFSYDVKMKEKGDIPEGYSVSREKKERFSLILESASTNQTSMYLCASSLDRGFKGELFFGEGSRLTVL.